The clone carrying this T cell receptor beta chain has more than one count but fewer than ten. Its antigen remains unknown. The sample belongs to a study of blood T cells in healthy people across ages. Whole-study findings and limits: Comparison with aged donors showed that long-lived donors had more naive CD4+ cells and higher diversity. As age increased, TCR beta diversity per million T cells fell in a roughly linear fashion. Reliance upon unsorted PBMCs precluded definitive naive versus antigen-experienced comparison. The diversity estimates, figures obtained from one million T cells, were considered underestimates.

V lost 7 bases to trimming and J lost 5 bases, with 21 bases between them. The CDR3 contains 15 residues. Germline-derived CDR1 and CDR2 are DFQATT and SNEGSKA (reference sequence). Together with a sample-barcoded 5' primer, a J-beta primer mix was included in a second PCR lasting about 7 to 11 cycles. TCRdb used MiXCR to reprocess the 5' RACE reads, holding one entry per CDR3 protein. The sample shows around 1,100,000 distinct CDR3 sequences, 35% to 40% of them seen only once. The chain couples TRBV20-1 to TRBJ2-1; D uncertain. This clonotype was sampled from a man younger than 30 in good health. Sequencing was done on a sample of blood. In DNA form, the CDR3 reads TGCAGTGTTCGGGCTTGGCCTAGGCTTGACAATGAGCAGTTCTTC. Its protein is CSVRAWPRLDNEQFF.